The TCR beta chain described here comes from a study of cytomegalovirus exposure and HLA in healthy donors. This CDR3 is built from 15 residues. Trimming left V 0 bases short and J 0 bases short, with 7 bases between. The germline CDR1 and CDR2 sequences are SGDLS and YYNGEE. The PCR had 60 Vbeta and 13 Jbeta primers. TCRdb's copy holds only in-frame clones and misses some; the assay was immunoSEQ multiplex PCR. The sample contains 120,000 or so clones, approximately 17% of which appear only once. This clone was seen more than once but under ten times. The chain uses TRBV9 and TRBJ1-3, with D uncertain. The clonotype was recovered from a female donor in good health and CMV-seropositive. Material: PBMCs. CDR3: CASSVGQTSGNTIYF. The CDR3 DNA follows: TGTGCCAGCAGCGTAGGGCAAACCTCTGGAAACACCATATATTTT.